One and the same sample provided the 10 T cell receptor beta chains below, sequenced in a study of T cell responses to AZD1222 COVID-19 vaccine. Here immunoSEQ multiplex PCR was the method, and the copy in TCRdb shows in-frame clones only, minus some. The profile covers 130,000 to 150,000 clones, with about 92% appearing a single time and approximately 1.8% taken by the ten largest. This sample comprised peripheral blood, obtained 28 days after the second AZD1222 dose. The receptors stem from an adult who received the AZD1222 COVID-19 vaccine.

This chain joins TRBV28 and TRBJ1-5, with D maybe TRBD1 (6 bases). This CDR3 region has 14 residues. V was shortened by 6 bases and J by 3 bases, with 12 bases between the two germline ends. Germline-derived CDR1 and CDR2 are MDHEN and SYDVKM. The CDR3: CASRATGLNQPQHF. CDR3 DNA sequence: TGTGCCAGCAGGGCGACAGGTCTCAATCAGCCCCAGCATTTT.

The rearrangement uses TRBV2 and TRBJ2-5; D remains ambiguous. With 1 base removed from V and 2 bases from J, the gap between germline ends came to 8 bases. The V gene's germline CDR1 is SNHLY and CDR2 FYNNEI. This CDR3 contains 14 residues. This CDR3 reads CASSEERDQETQYF. CDR3 in DNA: TGTGCCAGCAGTGAAGAAAGGGATCAAGAGACCCAGTACTTC. The whole variable domain, filled in from reference TRBV2 and TRBJ2-5, reads EPEVTQTPSHQVTQMGQEVILRCVPISNHLYFYWYRQILGQKVEFLVSFYNNEISEKSEIFDDQFSVERPDGSNFTLKIRSTKLEDSAMYFCASSEERDQETQYFGPGTRLLVL.

This chain joins TRBV28 and TRBJ2-2; D unresolved. Trimming removed 6 bases at V and 0 bases at J, with 11 bases between. Germline-derived CDR1 and CDR2 are MDHEN and SYDVKM. The CDR3 is made up of 15 amino acids. For the CDR3, the DNA is TGTGCCAGCAGCCTAACGTCACCGAACACCGGGGAGCTGTTTTTT. Amino acids: CASSLTSPNTGELFF. The whole variable domain, remainder taken from reference TRBV28 and TRBJ2-2, is DVKVTQSSRYLVKRTGEKVFLECVQDMDHENMFWYRQDPGLGLRLIYFSYDVKMKEKGDIPEGYSVSREKKERFSLILESASTNQTSMYLCASSLTSPNTGELFFGEGSRLTVL.

This chain joins TRBV6-2 or TRBV6-3 and TRBJ2-5; TRBD2 matches 9 bases. Germline V lookup: CDR1 MNHEY, CDR2 SVGEGT. The CDR3 sequence is 15 residues long. The J segment lost 3 bases and the V segment lost 2 bases, leaving 4 bases of the junction unmatched. The CDR3 DNA reads TGTGCCAGCAGTTACAGGGCTAGCGGGGAAGAGACCCAGTACTTC. Protein product: CASSYRASGEETQYF.

The chain carries TRBV29-1 and TRBJ2-4; D may correspond to TRBD1 or TRBD2 (6 bases each). The germline CDR1 and CDR2 sequences are SQVTM and ANQGSEA. Trimming removed 6 bases at V and 3 bases at J, with 9 bases between. The CDR3 extends over 12 amino acids. The CDR3 sequence is CSVGGRKNIQYF. CDR3 DNA sequence: TGCAGCGTAGGGGGGCGCAAAAACATTCAGTACTTC.

V gene TRBV19 combines with J gene TRBJ1-1; D call uncertain. Germline V gene data show CDR1 as LNHDA and CDR2 as SQIVND (reference sequence). CDR3 size: 13 residues. V lost 4 bases to trimming and J lost 1 base, with 7 bases between them. CDR3 sequence reads: CASSTGPNTEAFF. The CDR3 nucleotides are TGTGCCAGTAGTACCGGACCGAACACTGAAGCTTTCTTT.

V and J are TRBV30 and TRBJ2-7; D gene unclear. This CDR3 is built from 12 residues. Germline assignment: CDR1 GTSNPN and CDR2 SVGIG (reference sequence). Trimming cost V 0 bases and J 7 bases, with 10 bases left between them. In nucleotides, the CDR3 is TGTGCCTGGAGTGTTGACGTGGGGGAGCAGTACTTC. Translation gives CAWSVDVGEQYF.

The rearrangement joins TRBV5-1 to TRBJ2-3, with 10 nucleotides matching TRBD1. The germline gives CDR1 SGHRS, CDR2 YFSETQ. The ends lost 4 bases at V and 1 base at J; junction bases unmatched: 6. This CDR3 contains 16 residues. CDR3 DNA: TGCGCCAGCAGCCCCGGACAGGGGGTTGGCACAGATACGCAGTATTTT. It is translated as CASSPGQGVGTDTQYF.

J is TRBJ1-2 and V is TRBV15; 11 nucleotides agree with TRBD1. Germline V CDR1 and CDR2: LNHNV, YYDKDF (reference sequence). This CDR3 region has 14 residues. After removal of 5 bases from V and 8 bases from J, the junction contained 7 bases not matched to a gene. CDR3 residues: CATSLDRGLRGYTF. The CDR3 nucleotides read TGTGCCACCAGCCTGGACAGGGGGCTAAGGGGCTACACCTTC.

The J gene is TRBJ2-7, the V gene TRBV27; TRBD2 matches 7 bases. This CDR3 region has 12 residues. The V gene's germline CDR1 is MNHEY and CDR2 SMNVEV (reference sequence). J lost 6 bases, V lost 4 bases, and 3 bases had no gene match. The CDR3 here is CASSSSGAEQYF. CDR3 in DNA: TGTGCCAGCAGTTCTAGCGGCGCCGAGCAGTACTTC.